The source of this TCR beta chain is a study of T-cell reconstitution after alpha-beta-depleted transplantation in children. The length of the CDR3 is 12 residues. Trimming pared 3 bases from V and 1 base from J, leaving 3 bases between. Germline-derived CDR1 and CDR2 are DFQATT and SNEGSKA (reference sequence). This clonotype came up many times. This sample's TCRbeta library carried unique molecular identifier barcodes. Each CDR3 protein gets one entry after TCRdb re-called the PCR reads with MiXCR. Of about 400,000 distinct CDR3 sequences listed, around 21% are singletons. The material was PBMCs from the stem cell graft donor, obtained from the stem cell graft. This chain links TRBV20-1 with TRBJ2-2, with D uncertain. This sequence was found in a human donor who donated a stem cell graft to a child with acute myeloid leukemia. The CDR3 is CSASRNTGELFF. CDR3 DNA sequence: TGCAGTGCTAGCAGGAACACCGGGGAGCTGTTTTTT.